The T cell receptor beta chain under discussion was sequenced for a study of CD4 T cells in relation to SARS-CoV-2 and coronaviruses. Across the whole study: ViraFEST: approximately 10-day antigen culture of PBMCs, then TCR beta CDR3 sequencing. Negative control cultures got HIV-1 Nef peptides or no peptide.

This clone was detected only once. Antigen unknown. Using immunoSEQ multiplex PCR, the repertoire was profiled, and TCRdb retains in-frame clones only, with some absent. The profile shows 25,000 to 30,000 clones, roughly 70% of them singletons. Study conclusions and caveats: No donor gave both pre-pandemic and post-infection samples.

Before the COVID-19 pandemic, during about 2010-2019, CD4+ T cells were taken from unexposed donors. CD4+ T cells were isolated from the cells after 10 days of culture. As cell numbers allowed, unexposed-donor CD4+ T cells faced SARS-CoV-2 S/N and four cold-coronavirus spikes. The V and J ends lost 0 bases and 0 bases, in that order; junction bases with no gene match: 2. There are 16 residues in the CDR3. Germline loops: CDR1 KGHSH, CDR2 LQKENI. The specimen was CD4+ T cells from PBMCs, cultured in vitro. This rearrangement joins TRBV18 to TRBJ1-1; 9 bases match TRBD1. This receptor was obtained from a human donor in good health. CDR3 nucleotides: TGTGCCAGCTCACCACCGGGACAGGGCCTGAACACTGAAGCTTTCTTT. This translates into CASSPPGQGLNTEAFF. The full variable domain, rest sourced from reference TRBV18 and TRBJ1-1, is NAGVMQNPRHLVRRRGQEARLRCSPMKGHSHVYWYRQLPEEGLKFMVYLQKENIIDESGMPKERFSAEFPKEGPSILRIQQVVRGDSAAYFCASSPPGQGLNTEAFFGQGTRLTVV.